The clone carrying this TCR beta chain showed up just a few times. The entry originates in a study of T cells in Graves' hyperthyroidism and ophthalmopathy. Across the whole study: Peripheral blood was drawn at first diagnosis, prior to all treatment.

The V gene's germline CDR1 is MDHEN and CDR2 SYDVKM. This CDR3 contains 15 residues. The trim removed 5 bases at V and 4 bases at J, leaving 8 bases unmatched. RNA transcripts yielded amplified TCR beta CDR3 regions. With the HTBI primer set, the TCR CDR3 went through a first round of RT-PCR. TCRdb redid the calling of the multiplex PCR reads with MiXCR, one entry per CDR3 protein. Of approximately 710,000 distinct CDR3 sequences listed, roughly 17% are singletons. Newly diagnosed hyperthyroidism patients aged 18 to 65 years had disease lasting under 2 months. Clinical symptoms, serum thyroxine and TRAb, thyroid ultrasound and orbital computed tomography together formed the diagnostic basis.

Input material: blood. The sequence was obtained from a man aged 45-65 years with Graves' hyperthyroidism. This chain uses TRBV28 with TRBJ2-5, with 9 bases identical to TRBD1. The CDR3 loop reads CASSGGQGGRETQYF. Written as DNA, the CDR3 is TGTGCCAGCAGTGGGGGACAGGGAGGTAGAGAGACCCAGTACTTC.